This T cell receptor (beta chain) originates from a study of cytomegalovirus exposure and HLA in healthy donors. Study information: HLA-typed donors were the source of approximately 88 million unique TCRs held in an early data release.

The PCR employed 60 Vbeta primers together with 13 Jbeta primers. Generated by immunoSEQ multiplex PCR, the TCRdb table keeps only in-frame clones and is missing some. The data show 100,000 to 150,000 clones, around three quarters seen once. The specimen was PBMCs. This TCR came from a woman in her forties or fifties in good health and CMV-seronegative.

The CDR3 region is CASSPLPTGSSYEQYF. In DNA, the CDR3 is TGTGCCAGCTCACCCCTTCCCACAGGGAGTTCCTACGAGCAGTACTTC. The chain recombines TRBV18 with TRBJ2-7, with a weak D call TRBD1 (6 bases). The germline CDR1 and CDR2 sequences are KGHSH and LQKENI. This CDR3 spans 16 amino acids. V lost 3 bases and J 1 base, leaving 16 bases between the germline ends.